A selection of T cell receptor beta chains follows, all from one sample in a study of cytomegalovirus exposure and HLA in healthy donors. Data came from immunoSEQ multiplex PCR; TCRdb stores just in-frame clones and leaves some out. The sample lists roughly 180,000 clones, around 75% occurring once. The sample comprised PBMCs. All receptors come from a female donor in good health and CMV-seronegative. Both conserved end residues are part of each CDR3. The order of the fields is J gene, V gene, clone size, CDR3 length, D gene, CDR3 DNA, CDR3 protein. The D gene is left open where the match is weak. Size values are once, few and many counts, or a class for expanded clones, and some rows have none.

TRBJ1-1 TRBV15 . 15 . TGTGCCACCAGCAGCTACAGGAGTGCTAACACTGAAGCTTTCTTT CATSSYRSANTEAFF
TRBJ1-3 TRBV5-1 . 16 TRBD1 TGCGCCAGCAGCTTGTCGCAGGGGGTAATAGGAAACACCATATATTTT CASSLSQGVIGNTIYF
TRBJ1-1 TRBV4-2 . 15 TRBD1 TGTGCCAGCAGCCAAGTGGACAGGGGTGGGACTGAAGCTTTCTTT CASSQVDRGGTEAFF
TRBJ1-1 TRBV5-5 . 15 . TGTGCCAGCAGCTTGAATCCAGGGTTAAACACTGAAGCTTTCTTT CASSLNPGLNTEAFF
TRBJ2-7 TRBV6-4 . 15 TRBD1 TGTGCCAGCAGTGATTTCGGGACAGGAGGCTACGAGCAGTACTTC CASSDFGTGGYEQYF
TRBJ2-7 TRBV6-6 once 16 TRBD2 TGTGCCAGCAGTTACTCGACAAGCGGGAGTGCGAACGAGCAGTACTTC CASSYSTSGSANEQYF
TRBJ2-3 TRBV7-3 once 16 TRBD2 TGTGCCAGCAGCACAGGGACTAGACCCAGCACAGATACGCAGTATTTT CASSTGTRPSTDTQYF
TRBJ2-1 TRBV7-9 . 13 . TGTGCCAGCAGCTTAGGCCCGGGAAATGAGCAGTTCTTC CASSLGPGNEQFF
TRBJ2-1 TRBV27 . 15 TRBD1 TGTGCCAGCAGACCCGGGACAGGGGCTTACAATGAGCAGTTCTTC CASRPGTGAYNEQFF
TRBJ2-7 TRBV27 . 13 TRBD2 TGTGCCAGCAGCAGCGGGACCAGCTACGAGCAGTACTTC CASSSGTSYEQYF
TRBJ2-1 TRBV7-3 . 15 . TGTACCAGCAGCCCGACCGCAGGGATTGGCAATGAGCAGTTCTTC CTSSPTAGIGNEQFF
TRBJ1-4 TRBV6-1 . 15 . TGTGCCAGCAGTGAAGCGGGGGGGCTTCGTGAAAAACTGTTTTTT CASSEAGGLREKLFF
TRBJ2-7 TRBV7-9 . 15 TRBD2 TGTTCCAGCAGCGATCTCGGACTAGCGGTTAACGAGCAGTACTTC CSSSDLGLAVNEQYF
TRBJ2-5 TRBV5-1 . 15 TRBD2 TGCGCCAGCAGCTTGAAGCTAGCGGGGCAAGAGACCCAGTACTTC CASSLKLAGQETQYF
TRBJ1-4 TRBV4-3 . 14 . TGCGCCAGCAGCCAAGGTCAGCGGGACGAAAAACTGTTTTTT CASSQGQRDEKLFF
TRBJ1-5 TRBV15 . 16 . TGTGCCACCAGCAGAGATCGGCCCAGCGGCAATCAGCCCCAGCATTTT CATSRDRPSGNQPQHF
TRBJ2-5 TRBV9 . 17 TRBD2 TGTGCCAGCAGCGTAGAAGGTACTAGCGGTGGGGGGGAGACCCAGTACTTC CASSVEGTSGGGETQYF
TRBJ2-1 TRBV28 once 14 . TGTGCCAGCAGTTTATTTCCGGGAGATGGTGAGCAGTTCTTC CASSLFPGDGEQFF
TRBJ1-1 TRBV27 . 12 TRBD1 TGTGCCAGCCGGCAGGGGGACACTGAAGCTTTCTTT CASRQGDTEAFF
TRBJ2-3 TRBV7-6 few 17 . TGTGCCAGCAGCTTAGCGGGGAGGACTCACGCTACAGATACGCAGTATTTT CASSLAGRTHATDTQYF
TRBJ2-2 TRBV7-3 few 15 TRBD1 TGTGCCAGCAGCTCTCGGACAGGGAACACCGGGGAGCTGTTTTTT CASSSRTGNTGELFF
TRBJ2-7 TRBV7-6 . 15 . TGTGCCAGCAGCCCCGTGCAGGGTGTATCCTACGAGCAGTACTTC CASSPVQGVSYEQYF
TRBJ1-1 TRBV7-9 once 13 . TGTTCCAGCAGCTTAGATGAGGGCACTGAAGCTTTCTTT CSSSLDEGTEAFF
TRBJ2-1 TRBV29-1 few 12 TRBD2 TGCAGCGTTGATGGTAGCGGGAGTGAGCAGTTCTTC CSVDGSGSEQFF
TRBJ1-2 TRBV28 . 9 . TGTGCCCACGCGGGTGGCTACACCTTC CAHAGGYTF